This TCR beta chain was documented in a study of T cells in Graves' hyperthyroidism and ophthalmopathy. The diagnoses drew upon clinical symptoms, serum thyroxine and TRAb, thyroid ultrasound and orbital computed tomography. The TCR beta CDR3 regions underwent amplification using RNA transcripts as the source. HTBI primers were employed in a first-round RT-PCR of the TCR CDR3. TCRdb reprocessed the multiplex PCR reads with MiXCR, giving one entry per CDR3 protein. The sample lists under 350,000 distinct CDR3 sequences; approximately 15% were seen once. This clonotype was found many times. This clonotype originated in a woman aged 55-70 years with Graves' ophthalmopathy. Sequencing was done on a sample of blood.

The CDR3 DNA follows: TGTGCCAGCAGTGAACTGAGCCAACGAGGCTACACCTTC. Translation gives CASSELSQRGYTF. The chain joins TRBV6-1 to TRBJ1-2; no reliable D call. Trimming removed 2 bases from V and 8 bases from J, with 12 bases in between. Germline V gives CDR1 MNHNS, CDR2 SASEGT. The CDR3 runs to 13 residues.